This T cell receptor beta chain was profiled in a study of cytomegalovirus exposure and HLA in healthy donors. Study-level points and caveats: There were a few CMV-associated chains whose specificity for CMV antigens was confirmed in vitro.

In germline, CDR1 is LNHDA, CDR2 SQIVND (reference sequence). The CDR3 consists of 15 residues. V was trimmed by 5 bases and J by 0 bases, leaving 11 bases between them. TCRdb's copy holds only in-frame clones and misses some; the assay was immunoSEQ multiplex PCR. The sample carries 250,000 to 350,000 clones, roughly 88% recorded once. This clone has just a few counts. The target antigen is unknown. The chain combines TRBV19 with TRBJ1-5; no definite D call. The receptor was isolated from a woman under 30 in good health and CMV-seronegative. The sequencing input was PBMCs. The CDR3 DNA reads as TGTGCCAGTAGTTCTCCGGGGATTAGCAATCAGCCCCAGCATTTT. It codes for CASSSPGISNQPQHF.